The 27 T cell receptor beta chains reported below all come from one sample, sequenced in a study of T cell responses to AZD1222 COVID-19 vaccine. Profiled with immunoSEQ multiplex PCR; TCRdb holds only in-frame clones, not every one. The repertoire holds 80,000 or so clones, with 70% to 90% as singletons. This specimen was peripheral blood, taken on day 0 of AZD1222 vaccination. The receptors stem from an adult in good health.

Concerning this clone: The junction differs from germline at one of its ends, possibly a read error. CDR3 sequence reads: CVSSLFLAENYEQYF. In nucleotides, the CDR3 is TGCGTCAGCAGCTTATTCCTAGCGGAGAACTACGAGCAGTACTTC. V usage is TRBV5-1 and J usage is TRBJ2-7; 7 bases are shared with TRBD2. The CDR3 is made up of 15 amino acids. CDR1 and CDR2 (germline): SGHRS, YFSETQ.

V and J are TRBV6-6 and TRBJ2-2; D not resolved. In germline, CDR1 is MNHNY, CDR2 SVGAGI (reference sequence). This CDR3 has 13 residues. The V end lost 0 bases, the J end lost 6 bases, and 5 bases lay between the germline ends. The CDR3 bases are TGTGCCAGCAGTTACTCTTCTCCCGGGGAGCTGTTTTTT. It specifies CASSYSSPGELFF.

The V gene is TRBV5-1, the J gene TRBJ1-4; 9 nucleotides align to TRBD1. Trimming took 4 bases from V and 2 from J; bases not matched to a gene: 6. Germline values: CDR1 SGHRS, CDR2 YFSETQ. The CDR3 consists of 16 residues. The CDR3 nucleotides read TGCGCCAGCAGCCGGACAGGGGAGGGGACTAATGAAAAACTGTTTTTT. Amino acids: CASSRTGEGTNEKLFF.

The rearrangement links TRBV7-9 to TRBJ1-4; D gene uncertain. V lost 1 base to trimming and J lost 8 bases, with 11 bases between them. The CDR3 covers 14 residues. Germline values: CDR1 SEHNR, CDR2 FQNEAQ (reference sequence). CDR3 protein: CASSLGAGIEKLFF. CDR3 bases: TGTGCCAGCAGCTTAGGAGCTGGGATCGAAAAACTGTTTTTT.

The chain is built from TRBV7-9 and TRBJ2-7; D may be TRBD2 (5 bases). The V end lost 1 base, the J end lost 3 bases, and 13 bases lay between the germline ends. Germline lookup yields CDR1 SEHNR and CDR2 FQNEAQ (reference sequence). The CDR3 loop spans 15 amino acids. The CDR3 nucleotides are TGTGCCAGCAGCTTAGTTAGCGATTTCCACTACGAGCAGTACTTC. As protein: CASSLVSDFHYEQYF. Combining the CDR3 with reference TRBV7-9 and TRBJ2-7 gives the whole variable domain DTGVSQNPRHKITKRGQNVTFRCDPISEHNRLYWYRQTLGQGPEFLTYFQNEAQLEKSRLLSDRFSAERPKGSFSTLEIQRTEQGDSAMYLCASSLVSDFHYEQYFGPGTRLTVT.

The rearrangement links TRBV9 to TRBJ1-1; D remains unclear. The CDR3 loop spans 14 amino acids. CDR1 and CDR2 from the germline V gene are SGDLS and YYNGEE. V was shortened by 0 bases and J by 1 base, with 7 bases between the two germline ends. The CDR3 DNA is TGTGCCAGCAGCGTAGTATGGGGGAACACTGAAGCTTTCTTT. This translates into CASSVVWGNTEAFF.

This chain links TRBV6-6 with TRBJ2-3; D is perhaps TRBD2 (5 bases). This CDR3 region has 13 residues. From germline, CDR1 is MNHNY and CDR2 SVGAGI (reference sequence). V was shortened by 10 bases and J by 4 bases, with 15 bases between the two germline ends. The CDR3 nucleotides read TGTGCCATACGTCCGAGGGAGTCAGATACGCAGTATTTT. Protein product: CAIRPRESDTQYF.

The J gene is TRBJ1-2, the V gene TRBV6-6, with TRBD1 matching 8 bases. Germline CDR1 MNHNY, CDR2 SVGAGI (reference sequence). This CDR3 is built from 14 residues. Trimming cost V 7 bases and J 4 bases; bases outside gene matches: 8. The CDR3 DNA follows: TGTGCCAGCACGCAGGACAGGGCACGCTATGGCTACACCTTC. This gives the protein CASTQDRARYGYTF.

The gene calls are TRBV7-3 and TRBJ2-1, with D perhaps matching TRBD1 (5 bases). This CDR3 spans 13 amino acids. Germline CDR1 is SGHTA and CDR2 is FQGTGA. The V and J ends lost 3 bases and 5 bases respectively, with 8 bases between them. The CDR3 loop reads CASSFQGHNEQFF. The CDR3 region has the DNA TGTGCCAGCAGCTTCCAGGGCCACAATGAGCAGTTCTTC.

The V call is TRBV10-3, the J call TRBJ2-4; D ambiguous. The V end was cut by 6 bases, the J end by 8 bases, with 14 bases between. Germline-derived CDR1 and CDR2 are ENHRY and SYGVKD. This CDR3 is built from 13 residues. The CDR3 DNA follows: TGTGCCATCAGCGACGGCGTTGGGGACATTCAGTACTTC. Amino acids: CAISDGVGDIQYF.

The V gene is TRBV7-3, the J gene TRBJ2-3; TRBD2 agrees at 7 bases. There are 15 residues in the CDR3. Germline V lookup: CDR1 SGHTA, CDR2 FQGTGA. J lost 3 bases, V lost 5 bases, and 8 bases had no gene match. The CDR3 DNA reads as TGTGCCAGCAGCCCGGCGGGAGAGAGTACAGATACGCAGTATTTT. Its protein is CASSPAGESTDTQYF.

The CDR3 loop reads CASSPRLAGSPWGEQYF. CDR3 DNA: TGTGCCAGCAGCCCTCGACTAGCGGGGTCCCCCTGGGGAGAGCAGTACTTC. The V gene is TRBV7-2, the J gene TRBJ2-7; TRBD2 aligns across 11 bases. Germline V gene data show CDR1 as SGHTA and CDR2 as FQGNSA. V lost 5 bases, J lost 7 bases, and 16 bases stayed unmatched. This CDR3 is built from 17 residues. Filled out from reference TRBV7-2 and TRBJ2-7, the complete variable domain reads GAGVSQSPSNKVTEKGKDVELRCDPISGHTALYWYRQSLGQGLEFLIYFQGNSAPDKSGLPSDRFSAERTGGSVSTLTIQRTQQEDSAVYLCASSPRLAGSPWGEQYFGPGTRLTVT.

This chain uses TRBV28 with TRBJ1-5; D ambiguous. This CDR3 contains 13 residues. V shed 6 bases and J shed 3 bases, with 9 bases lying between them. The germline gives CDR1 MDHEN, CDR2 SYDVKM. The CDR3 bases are TGTGCCAGCAGAACAGATTCCAATCAGCCCCAGCATTTT. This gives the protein CASRTDSNQPQHF.

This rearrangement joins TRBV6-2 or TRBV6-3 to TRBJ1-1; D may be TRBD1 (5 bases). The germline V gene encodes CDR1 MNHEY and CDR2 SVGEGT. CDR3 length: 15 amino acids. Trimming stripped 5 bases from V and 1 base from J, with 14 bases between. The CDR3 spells CASSPALQGNTEAFF. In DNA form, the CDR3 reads TGTGCCAGCAGTCCAGCCCTTCAGGGGAACACTGAAGCTTTCTTT.

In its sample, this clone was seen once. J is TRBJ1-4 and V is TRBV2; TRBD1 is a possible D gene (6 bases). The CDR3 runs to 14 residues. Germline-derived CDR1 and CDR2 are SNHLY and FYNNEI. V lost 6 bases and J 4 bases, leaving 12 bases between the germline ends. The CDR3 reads CASSLQGINEKLFF. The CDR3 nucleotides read TGTGCCAGCAGCCTTCAGGGGATTAATGAAAAACTGTTTTTT.

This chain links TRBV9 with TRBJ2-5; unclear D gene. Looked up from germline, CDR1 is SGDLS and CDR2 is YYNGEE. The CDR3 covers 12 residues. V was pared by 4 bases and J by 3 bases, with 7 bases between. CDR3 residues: CASSHSEETQYF. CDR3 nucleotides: TGTGCCAGCAGCCACTCGGAAGAGACCCAGTACTTC.

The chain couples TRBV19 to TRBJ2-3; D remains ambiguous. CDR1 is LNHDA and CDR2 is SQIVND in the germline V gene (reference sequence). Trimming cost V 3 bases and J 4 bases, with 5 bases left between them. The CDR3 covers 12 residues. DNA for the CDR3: TGTGCCAGTAGTATCCCCTCAGATACGCAGTATTTT. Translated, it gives CASSIPSDTQYF.

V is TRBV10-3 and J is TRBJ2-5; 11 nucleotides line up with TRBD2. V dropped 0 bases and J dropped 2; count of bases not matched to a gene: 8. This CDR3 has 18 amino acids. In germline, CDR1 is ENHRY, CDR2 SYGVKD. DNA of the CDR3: TGTGCCATCAGTGAGTCGGGTGGGACTAGCGGATTACAAGAGACCCAGTACTTC. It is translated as CAISESGGTSGLQETQYF.

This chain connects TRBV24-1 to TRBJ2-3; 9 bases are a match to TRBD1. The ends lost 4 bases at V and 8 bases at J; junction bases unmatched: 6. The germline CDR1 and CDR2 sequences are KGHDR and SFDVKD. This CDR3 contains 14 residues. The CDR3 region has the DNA TGTGCCACCAGTGACTGGACAGGGGATGGTACGCAGTATTTT. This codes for CATSDWTGDGTQYF.

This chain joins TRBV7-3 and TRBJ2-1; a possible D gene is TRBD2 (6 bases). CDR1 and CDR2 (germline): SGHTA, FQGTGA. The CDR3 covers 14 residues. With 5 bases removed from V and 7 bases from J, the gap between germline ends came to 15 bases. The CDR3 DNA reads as TGTGCCAGCAGCCCAGTCCAGGGAGGAAATGAGCAGTTCTTC. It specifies CASSPVQGGNEQFF.

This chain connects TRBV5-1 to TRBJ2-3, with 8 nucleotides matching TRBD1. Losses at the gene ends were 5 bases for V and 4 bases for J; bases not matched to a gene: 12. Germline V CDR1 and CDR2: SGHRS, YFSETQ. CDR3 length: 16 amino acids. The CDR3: CASSLTTTGVPDTQYF. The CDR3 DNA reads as TGCGCCAGCAGTTTGACCACGACAGGGGTCCCAGATACGCAGTATTTT. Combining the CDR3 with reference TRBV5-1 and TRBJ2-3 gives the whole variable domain KAGVTQTPRYLIKTRGQQVTLSCSPISGHRSVSWYQQTPGQGLQFLFEYFSETQRNKGNFPGRFSGRQFSNSRSEMNVSTLELGDSALYLCASSLTTTGVPDTQYFGPGTRLTVL.

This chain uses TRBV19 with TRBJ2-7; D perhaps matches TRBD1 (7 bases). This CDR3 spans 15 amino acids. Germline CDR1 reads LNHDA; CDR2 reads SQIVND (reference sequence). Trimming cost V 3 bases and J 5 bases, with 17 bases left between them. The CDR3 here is CASSMRDSGQDEQYF. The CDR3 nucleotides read TGTGCCAGTAGTATGCGGGACAGCGGCCAGGACGAGCAGTACTTC.

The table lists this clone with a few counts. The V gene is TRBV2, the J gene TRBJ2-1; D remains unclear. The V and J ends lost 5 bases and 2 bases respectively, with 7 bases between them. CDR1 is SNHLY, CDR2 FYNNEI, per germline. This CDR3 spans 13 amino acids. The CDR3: CASSSSTYNEQFF. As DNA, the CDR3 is TGTGCCAGCAGTTCCAGTACCTACAATGAGCAGTTCTTC.

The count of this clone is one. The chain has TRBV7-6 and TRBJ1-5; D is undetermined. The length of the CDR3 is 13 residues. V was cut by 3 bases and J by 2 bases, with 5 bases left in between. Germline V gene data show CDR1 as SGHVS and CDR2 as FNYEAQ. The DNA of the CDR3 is TGTGCCAGCAGCTTTGGAGGCAATCAGCCCCAGCATTTT. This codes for CASSFGGNQPQHF.

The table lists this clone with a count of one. The CDR3 sequence is CASSVMTGNQPQHF. The CDR3, as DNA: TGTGCCAGCAGTGTAATGACGGGCAATCAGCCCCAGCATTTT. The rearrangement joins TRBV2 to TRBJ1-5; D uncertain. This CDR3 is 14 amino acids long. Germline lookup yields CDR1 SNHLY and CDR2 FYNNEI. The V and J ends lost 4 bases and 2 bases respectively, with 9 bases between them.

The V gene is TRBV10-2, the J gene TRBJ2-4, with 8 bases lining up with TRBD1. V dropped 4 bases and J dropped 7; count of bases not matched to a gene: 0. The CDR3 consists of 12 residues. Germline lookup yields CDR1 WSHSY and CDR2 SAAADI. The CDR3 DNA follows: TGCGCCAGCAGTGGACAGGGGAACATTCAGTACTTC. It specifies CASSGQGNIQYF.

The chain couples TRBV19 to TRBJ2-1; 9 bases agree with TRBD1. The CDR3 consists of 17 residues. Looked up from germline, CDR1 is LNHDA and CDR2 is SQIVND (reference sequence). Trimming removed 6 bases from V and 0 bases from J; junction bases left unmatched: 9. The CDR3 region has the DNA TGTGCCAGTAGGGGACAGGGCGGTAGGGGCTCCTACAATGAGCAGTTCTTC. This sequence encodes CASRGQGGRGSYNEQFF.